This TCR beta chain was captured by sequencing in a study of Graves' ophthalmopathy and Graves' hyperthyroidism. The wider study: The authors defined stable hyperthyroidism as no ophthalmopathy within 18 months of follow-up.

Overall study findings and caveats: Between ophthalmopathy and stable hyperthyroidism, a 13-signature model drew a separation with nearly 90% sensitivity and less than 83% specificity.

In its sample, this clonotype was seen many times. What it binds is unknown. Amplified material comprised TCR beta CDR3 regions derived from RNA transcripts. First-round RT-PCR used HTBI primers; second-round multiplex PCR followed. TCRdb independently ran MiXCR on the multiplex PCR reads; one entry per CDR3 protein. Of 1 million to 1.3 million distinct CDR3 sequences listed, about 40% are singletons. The CDR3 has 12 residues. V was clipped by 5 bases and J by 7 bases, with 11 bases between them. The germline CDR1 and CDR2 sequences are LNHDA and SQIVND (reference sequence). The chain has TRBV19 and TRBJ1-2, with D maybe TRBD1 (5 bases). This receptor was obtained from an adult man with Graves' hyperthyroidism. Sequencing input: peripheral blood or thyroid tissue (not recorded which). The DNA of the CDR3 is TGTGCCAGTAGTCCCGGGACGCCTGGCTACACCTTC. Translating gives CASSPGTPGYTF.